This TCR beta chain originates from a study of blood T cell repertoires in COVID-19. On the study more broadly: Sites across the United States, Italy and Spain contributed samples from acute and convalescent COVID-19. T cells, B-cell-depleted T cells, or PBMCs provided the cDNA or gDNA that served as material.

Original processing methods: It was from reference gene primer amplification that nucleated cell counts were estimated. Using immunoSEQ multiplex PCR, the repertoire was profiled, and TCRdb retains in-frame clones only, with some absent. That table is the source of V, J and clone size, and D and trimming were worked out from the DNA. The table shows about 250,000 clones, with 70% to 85% occurring only once. Germline V gene lookup returns CDR1 LGHDT and CDR2 YNNKEL (reference sequence). Trimming left V 4 bases short and J 5 bases short, with 14 bases between. The CDR3 totals 15 residues. The sequence was collected from a man older than 75 with acute or convalescent COVID-19. This sequence joins TRBV3-1 (or the pseudogene TRBV3-2) and TRBJ1-4; a possible D gene is TRBD1 (5 bases). Material for sequencing was peripheral blood. CDR3 sequence (DNA): TGTGCCAGCAGCCTATCGGGGGGATTAAATGAAAAACTGTTTTTT. The encoded protein is CASSLSGGLNEKLFF.